This TCR beta chain was documented in a study of control samples from healthy donors and cancer patients. The repertoire was sequenced with immunoSEQ multiplex PCR; TCRdb's copy has only in-frame clones and lacks some. The data show tens of thousands of clones, with roughly 83% seen just once and roughly 47% held by the top ten. The ends were cut back, 2 bases at V and 2 bases at J, with 1 base in the middle. In germline, CDR1 is MNHEY, CDR2 SMNVEV (reference sequence). The CDR3 is 13 amino acids. The sample consisted of blood. The sequence was obtained from a man aged 55 to 70 in good health. The chain joins TRBV27 to TRBJ2-6; D gene ambiguous. CDR3 DNA sequence: TGTGCCAGCAGTTTAACTGGGGCCAACGTCCTGACTTTC. This gives the protein CASSLTGANVLTF.